This T cell receptor (beta chain) was documented in a study of blood T cell repertoires in COVID-19. Study-level background: T cells, B-cell-depleted T cells, or PBMCs provided the cDNA or gDNA that served as material.

Germline V CDR1 and CDR2: SGHVS, FNYEAQ. The length of the CDR3 is 12 residues. Trimming removed 3 bases at V and 6 bases at J, with 6 bases between. Data came from immunoSEQ multiplex PCR; TCRdb stores just in-frame clones and leaves some out. The sample consists of 250,000 to 350,000 clones, around 86% of them appearing once. The sample comprised peripheral blood. The receptor comes from a woman aged 40 to 50 who had recovered from COVID-19. The V call is TRBV7-6, the J call TRBJ2-1, with unresolved D. CDR3 protein: CASSFIPNEQFF. Written as DNA, the CDR3 is TGTGCCAGCAGCTTCATCCCCAATGAGCAGTTCTTC.